This TCR beta chain was obtained from a study of T cells in localized non-small cell lung cancer. Study-level points and caveats: In adjacent lung appeared a median 57 of the top 100 tumor clones.

TCRdb keeps only in-frame clones here, not all; method: immunoSEQ multiplex PCR. The table has more than 30,000 clones, around 90% seen once; the top ten hold around 4%. This clone was counted a single time. As yet, its antigen is unknown. CDR1 is SGHRS and CDR2 is YFSETQ in the germline V gene. This CDR3 spans 15 amino acids. Trimming removed 2 bases at V and 8 bases at J, with 14 bases between. The sequenced sample was peripheral blood mononuclear cells, obtained before any cancer treatment. The clonotype comes from a woman between 35 and 75 years old with stage III lung adenocarcinoma. The chain has TRBV5-1 and TRBJ1-6; D is uncertain. The DNA for the CDR3 is TGCGCCAGCAGCTTAAAGGCCAGTAGGGATTCACCCCTCCACTTT. It encodes CASSLKASRDSPLHF.